The 4 T cell receptor beta chains below all came from one sample that was sequenced in a study of blood T cell repertoires in COVID-19. TCRdb's copy holds only in-frame clones and misses some; the assay was immunoSEQ multiplex PCR. The table includes about 210,000 clones, roughly 80% detected once. Input material: peripheral blood. The source is a woman in her 40s with active or convalescent COVID-19.

This chain connects TRBV5-6 to TRBJ1-4; D is perhaps TRBD1 (5 bases). Between the trimmed V and J ends, which lost 0 bases and 7 bases, there was a span of 19 bases. CDR3 length equals 17 residues. Germline V gene sequence: CDR1 SGHDT, CDR2 YYEEEE. The CDR3 loop is CASSLGGPTAWREKLFF. The CDR3 region has the DNA TGTGCCAGCAGCTTGGGGGGTCCGACAGCCTGGCGTGAAAAACTGTTTTTT.

The gene calls are TRBV21-1 and TRBJ1-4; the table's TRBD1 call for D was not verified on the DNA. TRBV21-1 is reported as a pseudogene. The length of the CDR3 is 16 residues. The CDR3 is CASSPWTGRTNEKLFF. The CDR3 bases are TGTGCCAGCAGCCCGTGGACAGGGCGGACTAATGAAAAACTGTTTTTT.

This clone has just one count. This rearrangement joins TRBV3-1 (or the pseudogene TRBV3-2) to TRBJ2-7; perhaps TRBD1 as D (6 bases). Trimming took off 0 bases at V and 3 bases at J, with 12 bases between the two ends. Looked up from germline, CDR1 is LGHDT and CDR2 is YNNKEL (reference sequence). This CDR3 comprises 15 residues. The CDR3 coding sequence is TGTGCCAGCAGCCAAGATAGTCAGGGGTTCTACGAGCAGTACTTC. It yields the protein CASSQDSQGFYEQYF.

A single count supports this clone. The CDR3 loop is CASSSPGQGWDEQFF. The CDR3 nucleotides read TGTGCCAGCAGCTCCCCGGGACAGGGGTGGGATGAGCAGTTCTTC. This chain uses TRBV5-8 with TRBJ2-1; 10 nucleotides match TRBD1. J was trimmed by 8 bases and V by 3 bases; bases with no gene match: 8. This CDR3 spans 15 amino acids. Looked up from germline, CDR1 is SGHTS and CDR2 is YDEGEE.